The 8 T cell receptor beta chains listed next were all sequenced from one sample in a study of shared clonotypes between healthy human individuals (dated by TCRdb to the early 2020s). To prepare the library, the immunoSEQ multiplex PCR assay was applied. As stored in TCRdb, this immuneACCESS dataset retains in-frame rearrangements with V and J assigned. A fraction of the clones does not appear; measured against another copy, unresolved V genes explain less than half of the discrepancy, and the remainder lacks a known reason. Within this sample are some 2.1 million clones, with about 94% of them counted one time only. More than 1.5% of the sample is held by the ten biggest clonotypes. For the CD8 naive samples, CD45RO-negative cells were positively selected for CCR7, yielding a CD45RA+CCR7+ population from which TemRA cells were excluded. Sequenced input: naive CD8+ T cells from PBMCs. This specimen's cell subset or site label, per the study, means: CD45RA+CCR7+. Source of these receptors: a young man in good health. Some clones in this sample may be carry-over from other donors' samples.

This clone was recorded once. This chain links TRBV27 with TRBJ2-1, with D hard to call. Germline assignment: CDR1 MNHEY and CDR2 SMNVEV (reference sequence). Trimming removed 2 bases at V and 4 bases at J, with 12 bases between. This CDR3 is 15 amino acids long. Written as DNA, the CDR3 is TGTGCCAGCAGTTTAAGGGTAGGCAGATACAATGAGCAGTTCTTC. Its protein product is CASSLRVGRYNEQFF.

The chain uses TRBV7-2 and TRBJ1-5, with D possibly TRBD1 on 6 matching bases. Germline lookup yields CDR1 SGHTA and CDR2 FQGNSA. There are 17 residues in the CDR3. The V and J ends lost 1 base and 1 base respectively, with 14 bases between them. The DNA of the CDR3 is TGTGCCAGCAGCTTAGGGTTCCGGGGGCTCAGCAATCAGCCCCAGCATTTT. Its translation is CASSLGFRGLSNQPQHF. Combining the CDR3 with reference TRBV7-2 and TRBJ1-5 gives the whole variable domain GAGVSQSPSNKVTEKGKDVELRCDPISGHTALYWYRQSLGQGLEFLIYFQGNSAPDKSGLPSDRFSAERTGGSVSTLTIQRTQQEDSAVYLCASSLGFRGLSNQPQHFGDGTRLSIL.

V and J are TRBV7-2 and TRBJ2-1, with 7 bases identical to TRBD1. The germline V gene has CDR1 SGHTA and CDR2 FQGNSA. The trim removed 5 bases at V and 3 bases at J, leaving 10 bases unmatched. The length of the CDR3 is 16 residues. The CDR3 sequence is CASSLGGTAIYNEQFF. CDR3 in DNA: TGTGCCAGCAGCCTAGGGGGCACCGCGATCTACAATGAGCAGTTCTTC.

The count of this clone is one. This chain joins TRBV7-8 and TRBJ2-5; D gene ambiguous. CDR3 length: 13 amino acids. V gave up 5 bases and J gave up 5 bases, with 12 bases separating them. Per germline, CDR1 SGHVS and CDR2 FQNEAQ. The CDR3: CASSPLLGETQYF. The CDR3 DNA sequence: TGTGCCAGCAGCCCCCTTTTAGGCGAGACCCAGTACTTC.

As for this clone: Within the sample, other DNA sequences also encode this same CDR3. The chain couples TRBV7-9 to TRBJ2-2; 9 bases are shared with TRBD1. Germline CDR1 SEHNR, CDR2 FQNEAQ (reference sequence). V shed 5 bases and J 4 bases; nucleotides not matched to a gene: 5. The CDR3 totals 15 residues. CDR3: CASSLGTGFTGELFF. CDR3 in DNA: TGTGCCAGCAGCCTTGGGACAGGGTTCACCGGGGAGCTGTTTTTT.

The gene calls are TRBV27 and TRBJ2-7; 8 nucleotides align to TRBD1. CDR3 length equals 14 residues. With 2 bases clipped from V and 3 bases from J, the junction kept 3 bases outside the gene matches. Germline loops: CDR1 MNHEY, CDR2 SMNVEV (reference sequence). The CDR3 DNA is TGTGCCAGCAGTTTACACAGGGGGAACTACGAGCAGTACTTC. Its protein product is CASSLHRGNYEQYF.

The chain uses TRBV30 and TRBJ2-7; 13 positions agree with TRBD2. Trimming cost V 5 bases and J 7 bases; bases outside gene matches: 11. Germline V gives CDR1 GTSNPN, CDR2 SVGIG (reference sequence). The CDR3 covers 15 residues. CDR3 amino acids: CAWAPRGLAGLEQYF. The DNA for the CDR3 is TGTGCCTGGGCCCCAAGGGGACTAGCGGGACTTGAGCAGTACTTC.

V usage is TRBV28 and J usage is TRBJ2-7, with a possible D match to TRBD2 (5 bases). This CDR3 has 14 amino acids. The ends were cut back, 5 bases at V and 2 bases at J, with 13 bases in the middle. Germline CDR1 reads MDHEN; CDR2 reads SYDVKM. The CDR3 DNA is TGTGCCAGCAGTCCCAGCGGAAATGCCTACGAGCAGTACTTC. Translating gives CASSPSGNAYEQYF.